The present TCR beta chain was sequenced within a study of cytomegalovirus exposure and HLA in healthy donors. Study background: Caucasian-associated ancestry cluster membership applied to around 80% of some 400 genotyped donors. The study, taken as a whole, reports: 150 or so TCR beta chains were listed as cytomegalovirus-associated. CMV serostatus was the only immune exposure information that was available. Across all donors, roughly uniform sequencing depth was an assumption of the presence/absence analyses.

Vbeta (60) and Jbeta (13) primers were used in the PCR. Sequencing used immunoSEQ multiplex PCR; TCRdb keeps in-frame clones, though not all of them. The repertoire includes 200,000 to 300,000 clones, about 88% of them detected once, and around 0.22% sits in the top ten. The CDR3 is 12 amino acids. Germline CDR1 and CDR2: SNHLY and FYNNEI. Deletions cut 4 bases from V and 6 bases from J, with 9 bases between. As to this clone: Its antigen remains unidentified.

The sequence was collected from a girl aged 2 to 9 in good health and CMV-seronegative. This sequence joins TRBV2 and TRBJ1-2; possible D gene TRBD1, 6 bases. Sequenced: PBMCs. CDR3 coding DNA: TGTGCCAGCAGTGCCACAGGGAATGGCTACACCTTC. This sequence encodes CASSATGNGYTF.